The 16 T cell receptor beta chains in this list originate from one sample, sequenced in a study of cytomegalovirus exposure and HLA in healthy donors. The PCR ran on 60 Vbeta and 13 Jbeta primers. The protocol was immunoSEQ multiplex PCR, while the TCRdb copy is restricted to in-frame clones and leaves out a portion. The sample yields 82,000 or so clones, around 9.1% seen once. The sequencing sample was made of PBMCs. The source is a man between 60 and 75 years old in good health and CMV-seropositive.

This clone was seen a handful of times. This same CDR3 is encoded by further DNA sequences in the sample. The CDR3 is CASSLGLAGYNEQFF. The CDR3, as DNA: TGTGCCAGCAGCCTGGGACTAGCGGGGTACAATGAGCAGTTCTTC. This chain connects TRBV5-4 to TRBJ2-1, with 13 bases lining up with TRBD2. Germline V gene data show CDR1 as SGHNT and CDR2 as YYREEE (reference sequence). There are 15 residues in the CDR3. V shed 4 bases and J 4 bases; nucleotides not matched to a gene: 2.

The sample holds a few counts of this clone. This chain joins TRBV2 and TRBJ1-1; D unresolved. In germline, CDR1 is SNHLY, CDR2 FYNNEI. Trimming left V 3 bases short and J 0 bases short, with 5 bases between. This CDR3 is 13 amino acids long. The CDR3 DNA reads as TGTGCCAGCAGTGATGAGGTGAACACTGAAGCTTTCTTT. Its protein product is CASSDEVNTEAFF.

This clone has a handful of counts. The chain uses TRBV5-1 and TRBJ2-5; no definite D call. The length of the CDR3 is 14 residues. CDR1 SGHRS and CDR2 YFSETQ come from the germline V gene. Trimming pared 0 bases from V and 1 base from J, leaving 7 bases between. The CDR3 coding sequence is TGCGCCAGCAGCTTGGCTCAGTTCCAAGAGACCCAGTACTTC. Its translation: CASSLAQFQETQYF.

The chain couples TRBV19 to TRBJ1-5, with D tentatively TRBD1 (6 bases). The length of the CDR3 is 15 residues. V was shortened by 4 bases and J by 4 bases, with 14 bases between the two germline ends. The V gene's germline CDR1 is LNHDA and CDR2 SQIVND (reference sequence). The CDR3 DNA sequence: TGTGCCAGTAGTACGGCAGGGGTCACGAATCAGCCCCAGCATTTT. This translates into CASSTAGVTNQPQHF. The full variable domain, its missing parts supplied by reference TRBV19 and TRBJ1-5, is DGGITQSPKYLFRKEGQNVTLSCEQNLNHDAMYWYRQDPGQGLRLIYYSQIVNDFQKGDIAEGYSVSREKKESFPLTVTSAQKNPTAFYLCASSTAGVTNQPQHFGDGTRLSIL.

The chain combines TRBV28 with TRBJ1-1, with 8 bases identical to TRBD1. The germline V gene encodes CDR1 MDHEN and CDR2 SYDVKM. The V segment lost 6 bases and the J segment 8 bases; nucleotides outside the gene matches: 8. The CDR3 runs 13 residues. The CDR3 DNA follows: TGTGCCAGCAGCGCGACAGGGGCTGCGGAAGCTTTCTTT. Its protein is CASSATGAAEAFF. Full variable domain (outside the CDR3, taken from reference TRBV28 and TRBJ1-1): DVKVTQSSRYLVKRTGEKVFLECVQDMDHENMFWYRQDPGLGLRLIYFSYDVKMKEKGDIPEGYSVSREKKERFSLILESASTNQTSMYLCASSATGAAEAFFGQGTRLTVV.

The chain links TRBV18 to TRBJ1-3; D uncertain. Trimming took 4 bases from V and 0 from J, leaving 13 bases between them. Germline values: CDR1 KGHSH, CDR2 LQKENI. The CDR3 covers 16 residues. The CDR3 nucleotides are TGTGCCAGCTCACTTCAAGCCGGGGACTCTGGAAACACCATATATTTT. Protein sequence: CASSLQAGDSGNTIYF.

The chain employs TRBV6-5 and TRBJ1-1; D gene unclear. From germline, CDR1 is MNHEY and CDR2 SVGAGI. Trimming removed 0 bases at V and 5 bases at J, with 13 bases between. The CDR3 loop spans 15 amino acids. For the CDR3, the DNA is TGTGCCAGCAGTTACTCAACCCCAGGCAGGACTGAAGCTTTCTTT. Translating gives CASSYSTPGRTEAFF.

Only a few counts were recorded for this clone. This chain links TRBV7-8 with TRBJ1-4; TRBD1 agrees at 8 bases. The CDR3 contains 15 residues. With V trimmed by 0 bases and J by 5 bases, 2 bases remained unmatched. From germline, CDR1 is SGHVS and CDR2 FQNEAQ. The CDR3, as DNA: TGTGCCAGCAGCTTAGCCGGGACAGGAAATGAAAAACTGTTTTTT. Amino acids: CASSLAGTGNEKLFF.

The sample holds a few counts of this clone. The J gene is TRBJ1-2, the V gene TRBV7-8; D uncertain. V lost 2 bases and J lost 2, with 9 bases in between. The CDR3 loop spans 14 amino acids. Germline V gene lookup returns CDR1 SGHVS and CDR2 FQNEAQ. In nucleotides, the CDR3 is TGTGCCAGCAGCTTAAGGAGCAGCAACTATGGCTACACCTTC. This codes for CASSLRSSNYGYTF.

This clone was observed a handful of times. V is TRBV14 and J is TRBJ1-1; D remains ambiguous. Trimming shortened V by 2 bases and J by 3 bases, and 7 bases separated the two germline ends. Germline CDR1 reads SGHDN; CDR2 reads FVKESK. CDR3 length equals 13 residues. CDR3 loop: CASSQILDTEAFF. The CDR3, as DNA: TGTGCCAGCAGCCAAATCTTAGACACTGAAGCTTTCTTT. Together with reference TRBV14 and TRBJ1-1, the CDR3 gives the full variable domain: EAGVTQFPSHSVIEKGQTVTLRCDPISGHDNLYWYRRVMGKEIKFLLHFVKESKQDESGMPNNRFLAERTGGTYSTLKVQPAELEDSGVYFCASSQILDTEAFFGQGTRLTVV.

The table lists this clone with a few counts. This rearrangement joins TRBV4-2 to TRBJ2-1; D not resolved. Looked up from germline, CDR1 is LGHNA and CDR2 is YNFKEQ. This CDR3 contains 17 residues. The V end lost 3 bases, the J end lost 0 bases, and 15 bases lay between the germline ends. The DNA for the CDR3 is TGTGCCAGCAGCCACGACCCGACTGTTAGCTCCTACAATGAGCAGTTCTTC. This sequence encodes CASSHDPTVSSYNEQFF.

V gene TRBV7-3 combines with J gene TRBJ2-7, with TRBD1 matching 8 bases. Trimming took 5 bases from V and 3 from J; bases not matched to a gene: 9. There are 15 residues in the CDR3. The germline CDR1 and CDR2 sequences are SGHTA and FQGTGA. Here the CDR3 DNA reads TGTGCCAGCAGCCCCTACAGGGGGGAACTCTACGAGCAGTACTTC. Translating it yields CASSPYRGELYEQYF.

The chain joins TRBV11-3 to TRBJ2-3; 15 nucleotides line up with TRBD2. With 5 bases clipped from V and 3 bases from J, the junction kept 3 bases outside the gene matches. The CDR3 is 16 amino acids. Germline values: CDR1 SGHNT, CDR2 YENEEA. CDR3 coding DNA: TGTGCCAGCAGCCATGGGACTAGCGGGAGGACAGATACGCAGTATTTT. This translates into CASSHGTSGRTDTQYF.

This clone occurred a few times. The chain carries TRBV9 and TRBJ2-7; TRBD1 matches 9 bases. Unmatched junction bases numbered 10, after V lost 5 bases and J lost 1 base. Germline values: CDR1 SGDLS, CDR2 YYNGEE. This CDR3 has 16 amino acids. CDR3 nucleotides: TGTGCCAGCAGTCCAAGGGAAGGGACAGGGTCCTACGAGCAGTACTTC. Amino acids: CASSPREGTGSYEQYF.

This clone was counted only a few times. The CDR3 sequence is CASSAAQGPYEQYF. CDR3 nucleotides: TGCGCCAGCAGCGCTGCACAGGGTCCCTACGAGCAGTACTTC. The chain has TRBV5-1 and TRBJ2-7; the D gene is possibly TRBD1 (6 bases). CDR1 and CDR2 (germline): SGHRS, YFSETQ. This CDR3 has 14 amino acids. Trimming left V 4 bases short and J 2 bases short, with 13 bases between.

The V gene is TRBV5-1, the J gene TRBJ1-2; 11 bases match TRBD1. The CDR3 sequence is 16 residues long. Germline V gene lookup returns CDR1 SGHRS and CDR2 YFSETQ. Trimming took 4 bases from V and 3 from J; bases not matched to a gene: 8. The CDR3 sequence: CASSPGTGGADYGYTF. The DNA for the CDR3 is TGCGCCAGCAGCCCAGGGACAGGGGGTGCCGACTATGGCTACACCTTC. Using reference TRBV5-1 and TRBJ1-2 for the parts outside the CDR3, the full variable domain is KAGVTQTPRYLIKTRGQQVTLSCSPISGHRSVSWYQQTPGQGLQFLFEYFSETQRNKGNFPGRFSGRQFSNSRSEMNVSTLELGDSALYLCASSPGTGGADYGYTFGSGTRLTVV.